What follows are 6 T cell receptor beta chains derived from one specimen sequenced in a study of OX40 agonist ivuxolimab in advanced cancers. Generated by immunoSEQ multiplex PCR, the TCRdb table keeps only in-frame clones and is missing some. This table holds about 61,000 clones, roughly 90% found once. Source: CD4+ or CD8+ T cells sorted from blood, taken in a trial of the OX40 agonist ivuxolimab. Receptors originate from an adult with an advanced solid tumor such as melanoma, head and neck, liver or kidney cancer.

V usage is TRBV27 and J usage is TRBJ2-7; no clear D gene. Trimming pared 3 bases from V and 3 bases from J, leaving 9 bases between. The germline V gene has CDR1 MNHEY and CDR2 SMNVEV (reference sequence). The CDR3 is made up of 13 amino acids. The CDR3 protein is CASSFGPDYEQYF. DNA for the CDR3: TGTGCCAGCAGTTTTGGGCCCGACTACGAGCAGTACTTC.

The chain is built from TRBV28 and TRBJ1-2; D uncertain. Trimming took off 7 bases at V and 11 bases at J, with 8 bases between the two ends. Germline V gene sequence: CDR1 MDHEN, CDR2 SYDVKM. The CDR3 is 9 amino acids. The CDR3 is CASTGPYTF. In DNA, the CDR3 is TGTGCCAGCACGGGCCCTTACACCTTC.

J is TRBJ1-3 and V is TRBV19, with 8 bases matching TRBD1. CDR1 is LNHDA, CDR2 SQIVND, per germline (reference sequence). This CDR3 comprises 16 residues. Germline trimming cut 3 bases from V and 2 bases from J; bases unmatched to any gene: 6. In DNA form, the CDR3 reads TGTGCCAGTAGTATTTGGACAGGGAAAGCTGGAAACACCATATATTTT. Translated, it gives CASSIWTGKAGNTIYF.

V usage is TRBV6-5 and J usage is TRBJ2-1; maybe TRBD2 (6 bases). Per the germline V gene, CDR1 is MNHEY and CDR2 is SVGAGI. The V gene lost 0 bases and the J gene lost 4 bases, with 10 bases spanning the gap. CDR3 size: 15 residues. This CDR3 is CASSYSSLAYNEQFF. CDR3 sequence (DNA): TGTGCCAGCAGTTACTCGTCCCTAGCGTACAATGAGCAGTTCTTC.

The V and J genes are TRBV9 and TRBJ2-1; no clear D. The CDR3 totals 15 residues. The V end was cut by 0 bases, the J end by 6 bases, with 13 bases between. Per the germline V gene, CDR1 is SGDLS and CDR2 is YYNGEE. The CDR3 spells CASSVESYLLNEQFF. For the CDR3, the DNA is TGTGCCAGCAGCGTAGAAAGTTACCTACTCAATGAGCAGTTCTTC.

The V and J genes are TRBV27 and TRBJ1-1; D uncertain. This CDR3 is built from 11 residues. V was trimmed by 5 bases and J by 7 bases, leaving 8 bases between them. Germline CDR1 is MNHEY and CDR2 is SMNVEV (reference sequence). The CDR3 sequence: CASSRGSEAFF. The CDR3 coding sequence is TGTGCCAGCAGTCGCGGCAGTGAAGCTTTCTTT.